Only a few counts were recorded for the clone carrying this TCR beta chain. Its antigen remains unidentified. Assay: immunoSEQ multiplex PCR; the TCRdb copy retains only in-frame clones and omits some. The data hold 120,000 to 150,000 clones, with around 89% observed a single time. V lost 2 bases and J 0 bases, leaving 5 bases between the germline ends. Looked up from germline, CDR1 is MNHNY and CDR2 is SVGAGI (reference sequence). The length of the CDR3 is 13 residues. This entry is derived from a study of T cell responses to AZD1222 COVID-19 vaccine. Overall study context: Analyses pooled second doses at about 4 or about 12 weeks. General study points: Mostly white British, mostly female donors; authors suggested clonal diversity may be underestimated. The peak T cell response came first, and repertoires were sampled only after it. An increase in Spike-specific TCR breadth and depth was observed after two AZD1222 doses.

The chain uses TRBV6-6 and TRBJ2-7; the D is unclear. This sequence was found in an adult in good health. The sequenced sample was peripheral blood, obtained on day 0 of AZD1222 vaccination. The CDR3: CASSYPNSYEQYF. CDR3 bases: TGTGCCAGCAGTTACCCCAACTCCTACGAGCAGTACTTC.